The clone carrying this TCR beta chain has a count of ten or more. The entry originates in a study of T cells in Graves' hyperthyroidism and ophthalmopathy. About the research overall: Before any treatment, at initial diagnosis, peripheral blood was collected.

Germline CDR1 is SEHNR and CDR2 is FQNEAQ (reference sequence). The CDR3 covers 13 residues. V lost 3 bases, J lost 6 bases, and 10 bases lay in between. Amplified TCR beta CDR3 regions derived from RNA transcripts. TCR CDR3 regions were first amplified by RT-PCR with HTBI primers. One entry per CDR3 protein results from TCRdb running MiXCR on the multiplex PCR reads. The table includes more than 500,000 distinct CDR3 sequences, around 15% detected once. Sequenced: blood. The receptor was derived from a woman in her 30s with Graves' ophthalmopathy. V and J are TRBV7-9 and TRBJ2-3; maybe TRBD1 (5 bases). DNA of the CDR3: TGTGCCAGCAGCTTCGTAGGGGCGGATACGCAGTATTTT. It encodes CASSFVGADTQYF.